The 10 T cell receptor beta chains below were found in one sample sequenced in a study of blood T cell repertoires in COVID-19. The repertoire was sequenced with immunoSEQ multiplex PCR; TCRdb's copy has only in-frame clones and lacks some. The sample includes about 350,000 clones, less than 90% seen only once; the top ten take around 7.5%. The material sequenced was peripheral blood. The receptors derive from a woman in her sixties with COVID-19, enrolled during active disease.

DNA for the CDR3: TGCGCCAGCAATCTAGCCGCAGGACAGGGGGCGCTCCGTGGTGGCTACACCTTC. It encodes CASNLAAGQGALRGGYTF. This chain links TRBV4-1 with TRBJ1-2; 11 positions match TRBD1. The junction had 20 bases not matched to a gene; V was cut back by 7 bases and J by 7 bases. In germline, CDR1 is MGHRA, CDR2 YSYEKL. The CDR3 is made up of 18 amino acids.

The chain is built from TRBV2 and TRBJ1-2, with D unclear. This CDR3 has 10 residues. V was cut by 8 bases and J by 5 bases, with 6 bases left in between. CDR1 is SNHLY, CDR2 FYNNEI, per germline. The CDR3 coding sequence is TGTGCCAGCGCTCAGTATGGCTACACCTTC. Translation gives CASAQYGYTF.

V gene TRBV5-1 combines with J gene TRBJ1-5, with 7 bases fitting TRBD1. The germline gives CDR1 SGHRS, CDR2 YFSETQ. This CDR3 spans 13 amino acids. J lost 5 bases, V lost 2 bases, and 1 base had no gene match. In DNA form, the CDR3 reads TGCGCCAGCAGCTTCGACAGGGATCAGCCCCAGCATTTT. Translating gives CASSFDRDQPQHF.

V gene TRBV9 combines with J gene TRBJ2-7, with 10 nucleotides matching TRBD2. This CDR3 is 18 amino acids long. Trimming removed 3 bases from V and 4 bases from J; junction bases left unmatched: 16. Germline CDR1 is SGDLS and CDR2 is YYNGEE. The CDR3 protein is CASSAASSGGPGGYEQYF. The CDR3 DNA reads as TGTGCCAGCAGCGCTGCTTCTAGCGGGGGCCCTGGGGGATACGAGCAGTACTTC.

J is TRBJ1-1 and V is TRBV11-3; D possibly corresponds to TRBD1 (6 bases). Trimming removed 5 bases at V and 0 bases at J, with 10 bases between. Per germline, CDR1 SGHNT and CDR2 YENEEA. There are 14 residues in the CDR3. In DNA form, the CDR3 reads TGTGCCAGCAGCATACAGGGCTTGAACACTGAAGCTTTCTTT. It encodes CASSIQGLNTEAFF.

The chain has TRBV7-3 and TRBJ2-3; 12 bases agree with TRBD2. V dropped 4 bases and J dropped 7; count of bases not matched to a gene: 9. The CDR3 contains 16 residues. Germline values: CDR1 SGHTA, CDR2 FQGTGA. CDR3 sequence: CASSSVTSGGSYTQYF. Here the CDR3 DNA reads TGTGCCAGCAGCTCTGTGACTAGCGGGGGATCATATACGCAGTATTTT. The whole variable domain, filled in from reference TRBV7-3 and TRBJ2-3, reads GAGVSQTPSNKVTEKGKYVELRCDPISGHTALYWYRQSLGQGPEFLIYFQGTGAADDSGLPNDRFFAVRPEGSVSTLKIQRTERGDSAVYLCASSSVTSGGSYTQYFGPGTRLTVL.

The CDR3 DNA sequence: TGTGCCAGCAGCTTATTGGTAGGGGGCTTCCCCGGGGAGCTGTTTTTT. Translation: CASSLLVGGFPGELFF. The chain uses TRBV11-3 and TRBJ2-2, with 7 bases matching TRBD1. The CDR3 sequence is 16 residues long. CDR1 SGHNT and CDR2 YENEEA come from the germline V gene. J was trimmed by 6 bases and V by 2 bases; bases with no gene match: 9.

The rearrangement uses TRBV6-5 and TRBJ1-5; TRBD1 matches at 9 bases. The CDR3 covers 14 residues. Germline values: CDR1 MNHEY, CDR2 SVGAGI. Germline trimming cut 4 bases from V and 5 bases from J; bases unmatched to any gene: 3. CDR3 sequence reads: CASSFGTGYQPQHF. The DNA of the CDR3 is TGTGCCAGCAGTTTCGGGACAGGGTATCAGCCCCAGCATTTT.

The CDR3 DNA reads as TGTGCCAGCAAGTTTTCGGGGGGACTCACCGGGGAGCTGTTTTTT. Its protein is CASKFSGGLTGELFF. This chain uses TRBV7-2 with TRBJ2-2; 7 bases line up with TRBD2. The CDR3 length is 15 residues. Germline V gene data show CDR1 as SGHTA and CDR2 as FQGNSA. Germline trimming cut 7 bases from V and 4 bases from J; bases unmatched to any gene: 9.

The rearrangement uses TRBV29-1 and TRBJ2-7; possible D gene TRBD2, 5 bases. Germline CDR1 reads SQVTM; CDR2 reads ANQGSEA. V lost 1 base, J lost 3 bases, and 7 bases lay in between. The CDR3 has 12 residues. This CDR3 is CSVEARGYEQYF. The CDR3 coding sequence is TGCAGCGTTGAAGCCCGGGGCTACGAGCAGTACTTC.